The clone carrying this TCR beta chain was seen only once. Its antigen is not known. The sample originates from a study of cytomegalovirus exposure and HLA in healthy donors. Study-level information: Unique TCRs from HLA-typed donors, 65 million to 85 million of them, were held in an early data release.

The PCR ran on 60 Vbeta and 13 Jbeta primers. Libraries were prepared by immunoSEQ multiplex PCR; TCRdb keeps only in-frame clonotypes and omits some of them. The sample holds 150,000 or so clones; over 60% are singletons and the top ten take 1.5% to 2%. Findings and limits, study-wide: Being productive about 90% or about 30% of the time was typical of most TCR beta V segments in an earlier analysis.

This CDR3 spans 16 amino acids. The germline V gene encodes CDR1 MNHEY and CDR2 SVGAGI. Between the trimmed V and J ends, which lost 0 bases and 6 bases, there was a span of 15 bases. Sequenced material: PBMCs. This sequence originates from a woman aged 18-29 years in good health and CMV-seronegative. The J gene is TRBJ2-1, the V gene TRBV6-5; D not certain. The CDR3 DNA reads TGTGCCAGCAGTTACTCCATTCTAGTCTCGGCCAATGAGCAGTTCTTC. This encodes CASSYSILVSANEQFF.